This T cell receptor beta chain derives from a study of identical twins. A universal primer site was added by template switching, and unique molecular identifiers were carried by the cDNA. TCRdb independently ran MiXCR on the 5' RACE reads; one entry per CDR3 protein. The profile shows 450,000 or so distinct CDR3 sequences, 24% of them singletons. Comments on this clonotype: Its specificity is unknown.

Trimming cost V 5 bases and J 4 bases, with 14 bases left between them. The CDR3 covers 14 residues. Germline V gene sequence: CDR1 SGHTA, CDR2 FQGNSA. Points from the study as a whole: Out-of-frame alpha sequences common to twins exhibited a surplus of low generation probability. Compared with models, monozygotic twins showed more out-of-frame TCR alpha sharing.

These data were likewise used in another study, on T cells expressing NK-cell markers. That work adds: Sequencing covered eight donors, seven HCMV-seropositive and one seronegative.

This clonotype was sampled from a woman between 18 and 30 years old in good health. V usage is TRBV7-2 and J usage is TRBJ2-5; D is ambiguous. What was sequenced was CD4+ T cells sorted from blood. The CDR3: CASSPLGAAETQYF. In nucleotides, the CDR3 is TGTGCCAGCAGCCCACTGGGCGCGGCAGAGACCCAGTACTTC. Full variable domain (missing parts from reference TRBV7-2 and TRBJ2-5): GAGVSQSPSNKVTEKGKDVELRCDPISGHTALYWYRQSLGQGLEFLIYFQGNSAPDKSGLPSDRFSAERTGGSVSTLTIQRTQQEDSAVYLCASSPLGAAETQYFGPGTRLLVL.